This is a list of T cell receptor beta chains from one sample in a study of T cell responses to AZD1222 COVID-19 vaccine. TCRdb's copy holds only in-frame clones and misses some; the assay was immunoSEQ multiplex PCR. Of some 71,000 clones in the sample, approximately 90% are singletons; the top ten hold about 28%. The starting material was peripheral blood, obtained 28 days after the second AZD1222 dose. The receptors here all came from an adult who received the AZD1222 COVID-19 vaccine. Each CDR3 is given with its conserved first and last residue. D genes are given only for firm matches.

d_gene	v_gene	j_gene	CDR3nt	CDR3aa
TRBD2	TRBV27	TRBJ2-7	TGTGCCAGCAGTTTAGGACTAGCCTCGATCTCCTACGAGCAGTACTTC	CASSLGLASISYEQYF
NA	TRBV11-3	TRBJ1-1	TGTGCCAGCAGCCCTAGAACAGGAATGAACACTGAAGCTTTCTTT	CASSPRTGMNTEAFF
TRBD2	TRBV3-1/TRBV3-2	TRBJ2-1	TGTGCCAGCAGTCTACTTGGGACTAGCGGGAGCCCATACAATGAGCAGTTCTTC	CASSLLGTSGSPYNEQFF
TRBD1	TRBV13	TRBJ1-2	TGTGCCAGCAGCTTAGGCCAAGGACAGGGAGAGGATGGCTACACCTTC	CASSLGQGQGEDGYTF
NA	TRBV3-1/TRBV3-2	TRBJ1-1	TGTGCCAGCAGCCAAGTTATGAACACTGAAGCTTTCTTT	CASSQVMNTEAFF
TRBD1	TRBV2	TRBJ2-2	TGTGCCAGCAGGACAGGGGAGTTGCCCGGGGAGCTGTTTTTT	CASRTGELPGELFF
TRBD1	TRBV27	TRBJ1-2	TGTGCCAGCAGTACAACAGGGGCTTGGGCGAGTTGCACCTTC	CASSTTGAWASCTF
NA	TRBV6-2/TRBV6-3	TRBJ2-7	TGTGCCAGCAGTTACTTCTACGAGCAGTACTTC	CASSYFYEQYF
NA	TRBV5-1	TRBJ2-3	TGCGCCAGCAGCTCCCAGATGGCCACCTCTACAGATACGCAGTATTTT	CASSSQMATSTDTQYF
NA	TRBV5-6	TRBJ2-3	TGTGCCAGCAGTAGGAAGGGACCAGATACGCAGTATTTT	CASSRKGPDTQYF
NA	TRBV21-1	TRBJ1-5	TGTGCCAGGGTTACAGGGGCCGAAAGCAATCAGCCCCAGCATTTT	CARVTGAESNQPQHF
TRBD2	TRBV11-3	TRBJ2-1	TGTGCCAGCAGCTTAGGGGGGACTAGCGGCTACAATGAGCAGTTCTTC	CASSLGGTSGYNEQFF
NA	TRBV9	TRBJ2-3	TGTGCCAGCAGCGTCGGTACAACGCAGTATTTT	CASSVGTTQYF
NA	TRBV7-9	TRBJ2-2	TGTGCCAGCAGGGAACCCGGGACACACACCGGGGAGCTGTTTTTT	CASREPGTHTGELFF
NA	TRBV3-1/TRBV3-2	TRBJ1-2	TGTGCCAGCAGCCAATTCTATGGCTACACCTTC	CASSQFYGYTF
TRBD1	TRBV28	TRBJ2-2	TGTGCCAGCAGTGCTACAGGGACAGCGAACACCGGGGAGCTGTTTTTT	CASSATGTANTGELFF
NA	TRBV4-3	TRBJ2-2	TGCGCCAGCAGCCAAGATATCACCGGGGAGCTGTTTTTT	CASSQDITGELFF
TRBD1	TRBV2	TRBJ1-2	TGTGCCAGAAACAGGGGGCCCCCCCATGGCTACACCTTC	CARNRGPPHGYTF
NA	TRBV14	TRBJ1-1	TGTGCCAGCAGCCAACCTCACACTGAAGCTTTCTTT	CASSQPHTEAFF
TRBD2	TRBV14	TRBJ2-7	TGTGCCAGCAGCCGGACTAGCGGGCGCTACGAGCAGTACTTC	CASSRTSGRYEQYF
TRBD2	TRBV9	TRBJ2-3	TGTGCCAGCAGCGTCGGCCTAGCGGGAGTTGGCACAGATACGCAGTATTTT	CASSVGLAGVGTDTQYF
TRBD1	TRBV25-1	TRBJ1-1	TGTGCCAGCAGTGGGGACAGGGGTCGGATTGAAGCTTTCTTT	CASSGDRGRIEAFF
NA	TRBV3-1/TRBV3-2	TRBJ1-2	TGTGCCAGCAGCCAAGAGGTGGGGCCAGGGGGCTACACCTTC	CASSQEVGPGGYTF